This T cell receptor beta chain was recorded in a study of shared clonotypes between healthy human individuals (dated by TCRdb to 2018 to 2021). Background on the whole study: The cohort included a few men and two women between 18 and 49 years of age. For each donor, three plates each were used for CD4 naive and CD4 memory, two plates were used for CD8 naive, and one plate was used for CD8 memory. To estimate repertoire size and how much clonotypes are shared between individuals, the study performed deep sequencing of blood TCR repertoires from roughly five healthy adults. To increase sequencing depth and limit assay-specific biases, TCR repertoire library preparation and sequencing were carried out by different laboratories using diverse techniques. Each donor's leukapheresis produced roughly between about 0.85 and 10 billion PBMCs. The research as a whole found: Higher generation probabilities were observed for clonotypes shared by all four sorted-subset donors than for non-shared clonotypes. Because the study included a small number of donors, the genetic and exposure-history diversity represented was limited. Pairwise subsampling indicated that sequencing depth was expected to affect the degree of clonotype sharing among donors. Across a few donors, around 5% of naive CD4, 3% to 3.5% of naive CD8, around 2.5% of memory CD4, and approximately 0.4% of memory CD8 clonotypes were shared. Incomplete sequencing was indicated by rarefaction of sorted-subset datasets, despite the large sequencing depth. Sampling was restricted to blood, and TCR repertoires in tissues likely differ from the TCR repertoires found in blood. Naive subsets generally had larger estimated clonotype richness than memory subsets.

Using the deep immunoSEQ assay, multiplex PCR amplified TCR CDR3 regions from genomic DNA. Genomic DNA extracted from each cell subset was distributed evenly over all wells of several immunoSEQ 96-well plates, and each plate served as one replicate. Each replicate PCR for sorted subsets received approximately 200 ng genomic DNA, equal to some 32,000 T cell genomes. The purified libraries were quantified using a Qubit 3.0 fluorometer, sized with a Bioanalyzer 2100, and then quantified again using the KAPA Library Quantification kit. Every immunoSEQ 96-well plate was sequenced on a separate single-read 150-cycle Illumina NextSeq 550 flow cell. On the authors' methods: The immunoSEQ output contained only junctional sequences without quality scores, so filtering could not match that applied to full-length reads. To assign V/J genes and CDR3, sequences were annotated against IMGT germline references using PyIR, a Python wrapper for IgBLAST v1.9. Reads with weak V/J assignments (E-value above 1e-6), missing CDR3, stop codons, out-of-frame junctions, or ambiguous translated residues were removed. V3J clonotypes were defined by identical inferred V gene, J gene, and CDR3 amino acid sequence. Percentage overlap between repertoires was computed as shared unique clonotypes divided by the size of the smaller repertoire. Three approaches were used to assess repertoire richness: RTK rarefaction, the Chao1 estimator, and Recon v2.1 estimates of unobserved clonotypes. Generation probabilities were computed with OLGA for all TCRbeta clonotypes obtained by the gDNA method from four donors. TCRdb holds this immuneACCESS table with in-frame rearrangements only. Some clones are missing; in checked studies, unresolved V genes explain under half, and the rest has no known cause. V, J and clone size reflect that table, while D and trimming were determined from the DNA. The table for this sample lists about 530,000 clones; about 96% of them were counted only once. The top ten hold under 0.06% of the sample.

For this chain, trimming is 5 bases at the V end and 11 bases at the J end, and the number of junction bases without a gene match is 11. From the germline V gene (reference sequence), CDR1 is GTSNPN and CDR2 is SVGIG. The CDR3 holds 12 amino acids from the cysteine to the phenylalanine. The entry retains the CDR3 DNA only, 36 bases that are in frame from base 1. To note about this clone: No antigen is known for it. Per-base qualities were not stored, and no clone one base away is much larger.

Healthy HIV-negative adults with no recently reported acute infections or vaccinations were included as donors. Every donor was a Caucasian adult residing in Nashville, Tennessee, USA. Magnetic negative selection was used to enrich CD4+ T cells, after which naive cells were positively selected on CD45RA and the negative fraction became the memory subset. Blood was obtained by leukapheresis, after which PBMCs were separated by Ficoll-Histopaque density gradient centrifugation and cryopreserved in liquid nitrogen vapor phase. Analytical flow cytometry was used to check the purity and quantity of each magnetically sorted T cell population. From each sorted fraction, genomic DNA was isolated and quantified by UV absorbance on a Nanodrop 2000c.

Sequenced material: naive CD4+ T cells sorted from blood. In light of the paper, this sample's cell subset or site label describes: CD45RA+ positively selected. This chain joins TRBV30 to TRBJ2-7, with 8 central nucleotides matching TRBD2. The receptor's source is a woman younger than 45 in good health. The nucleotide sequence is given as TGTGCCTGGGACTTACCCGGGGGGGTCGAGTACTTC. This encodes CAWDLPGGVEYF.